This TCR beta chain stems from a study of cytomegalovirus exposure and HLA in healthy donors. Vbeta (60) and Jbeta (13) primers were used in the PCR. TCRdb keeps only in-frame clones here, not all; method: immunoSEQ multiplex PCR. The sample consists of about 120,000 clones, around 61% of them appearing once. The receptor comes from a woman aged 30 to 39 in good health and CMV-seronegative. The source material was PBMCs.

CDR3 amino acids: CASSFSESTDTQYF. The CDR3 nucleotides are TGTGCCAGCAGTTTTAGCGAAAGCACAGATACGCAGTATTTT. The chain couples TRBV28 to TRBJ2-3; D might be TRBD2 (5 bases). The CDR3 has 14 residues. Germline V gene lookup returns CDR1 MDHEN and CDR2 SYDVKM. Between the trimmed V and J ends, which lost 3 bases and 0 bases, there was a span of 7 bases.